This is a list of T cell receptor beta chains from one sample in a study of blood T cell repertoires in COVID-19. The data were produced by immunoSEQ multiplex PCR, yet TCRdb's version contains in-frame clones alone and is incomplete. The sample records around 250,000 clones, approximately 90% being singletons. The sequenced sample consisted of PBMCs or T cells enriched from blood (not recorded which). These receptors were collected from a man aged 40-50 years who had been exposed to COVID-19. CDR3s include the opening cysteine and the closing phenylalanine or tryptophan. A D gene is named only where the DNA matches it firmly. Expanded clones are given a class, and other clones once, few, many or no size at all.

j_gene,abundance,d_gene,v_gene,CDR3aa,CDR3nt
TRBJ2-7,-,-,TRBV7-9,CASSLVGDYSYEQYF,TGTGCCAGCAGCTTGGTAGGGGATTACTCCTACGAGCAGTACTTC
TRBJ2-1,-,-,TRBV7-6,CASSFIAASSYNEQFF,TGTGCCAGCAGCTTTATCGCGGCCAGCTCCTACAATGAGCAGTTCTTC
TRBJ2-2,-,TRBD2,TRBV11-2,CASSPTLRGGWTGELFF,TGTGCCAGCAGTCCTACCCTGAGGGGAGGGTGGACCGGGGAGCTGTTTTTT
TRBJ2-7,-,-,TRBV4-2,CASSRGREREVFSYEQYF,TGTGCCAGCAGCCGCGGCCGGGAGAGGGAAGTGTTTTCCTACGAGCAGTACTTC
TRBJ2-2,-,TRBD2,TRBV24-1,CATEGTSGPGELFF,TGTGCCACCGAAGGGACTAGTGGCCCCGGGGAGCTGTTTTTT
TRBJ2-1,-,TRBD1,TRBV11-3,CASSPKTGGNRGEQFF,TGTGCCAGCAGCCCTAAGACAGGGGGCAACCGAGGTGAGCAGTTCTTC
TRBJ1-1,-,TRBD1,TRBV28,CASSTGGADSYTEAFF,TGTGCCAGCAGTACAGGGGGCGCAGATTCCTACACTGAAGCTTTCTTT
TRBJ2-1,once,TRBD2,TRBV7-3,CASSRSGSGYNEQFF,TGTGCCAGCAGCCGTAGCGGGAGTGGTTACAATGAGCAGTTCTTC
TRBJ2-3,-,TRBD1,TRBV6-5,CASSEGDRGTDTQYF,TGTGCCAGCAGCGAGGGGGACAGGGGCACAGATACGCAGTATTTT
TRBJ2-1,-,TRBD2,TRBV12-5,CASGIGTSGKDEQFF,TGTGCTAGTGGTATCGGGACTAGCGGGAAGGACGAGCAGTTCTTC
TRBJ1-1,-,-,TRBV7-9,CASLREAFTEAFF,TGTGCCAGCCTCAGGGAAGCGTTTACTGAAGCTTTCTTT
TRBJ1-2,-,-,TRBV28,CANLFSVISHGYTF,TGTGCCAACCTTTTTTCCGTTATTAGTCATGGCTACACCTTC
TRBJ2-7,-,TRBD2,TRBV11-2,CASSLEKAGAYEQYF,TGTGCCAGCAGCTTAGAGAAAGCGGGGGCCTACGAGCAGTACTTC
TRBJ2-6,-,-,TRBV21-1,CASSKGERAGANVLTF,TGTGCCAGCAGCAAAGGAGAGCGAGCTGGGGCCAACGTCCTGACTTTC
TRBJ2-5,-,-,TRBV5-6,CASSSRLVWETQYF,TGTGCCAGCAGCTCCCGACTAGTTTGGGAGACCCAGTACTTC
TRBJ2-5,-,-,TRBV12-3/TRBV12-4,CASSFEGETQYF,TGTGCCAGCAGTTTTGAGGGAGAGACTCAGTACTTC
TRBJ1-6,few,TRBD1,TRBV28,CASSSPRTGGSPLHF,TGTGCCAGCAGTTCCCCTCGGACAGGGGGCTCACCCCTCCACTTT
TRBJ1-4,-,-,TRBV7-8,CASSYSFDEKLFF,TGTGCCAGCAGCTACAGCTTTGATGAAAAACTGTTTTTT
TRBJ1-5,-,-,TRBV28,CASNLLGQPQHF,TGTGCCAGCAACCTCCTGGGCCAGCCCCAGCATTTT
TRBJ1-3,-,TRBD1,TRBV7-2,CASSWTGTAGNTIYF,TGTGCCAGCAGTTGGACCGGGACAGCTGGAAACACCATATATTTT
TRBJ2-7,-,TRBD1,TRBV7-8,CASSRGPSYEQYF,TGTGCCAGCAGCAGGGGGCCTTCCTACGAGCAGTACTTC
TRBJ2-3,-,-,TRBV9,CASSSQLARTGTDTQYF,TGTGCCAGCAGCTCCCAACTAGCACGAACGGGTACAGATACGCAGTATTTT
TRBJ1-3,-,TRBD1,TRBV10-3,CAISDGQAGNTIYF,TGTGCCATCTCAGACGGACAGGCTGGAAACACCATATATTTT
TRBJ2-7,-,-,TRBV18,CASSPRSSYEQYF,TGTGCCAGCTCACCGCGGAGCTCCTACGAGCAGTACTTC
TRBJ1-2,-,-,TRBV5-6,CASSLALEEKRF,TGTGCCAGCAGCTTGGCCCTGGAGGAAAAAAGGTTC
TRBJ2-5,-,-,TRBV7-6,CASGPGGPETQYF,TGTGCCAGCGGACCCGGGGGGCCAGAGACCCAGTACTTC
TRBJ2-7,-,TRBD2,TRBV7-3,CASSQGLAGDEQYF,TGTGCCAGCAGTCAGGGACTAGCGGGAGACGAGCAGTACTTC
TRBJ2-7,-,TRBD2,TRBV19,CASSRTSGYEQYF,TGTGCCAGTAGTAGGACTAGCGGCTACGAGCAGTACTTC
TRBJ2-1,-,-,TRBV4-1,CASSQETSGGPTDEQFF,TGCGCCAGCAGCCAAGAGACGTCTGGCGGGCCTACAGATGAGCAGTTCTTC
TRBJ2-2,once,-,TRBV6-2/TRBV6-3,CASSTSGDTGELFF,TGTGCCAGCAGTACCTCAGGGGACACCGGGGAGCTGTTTTTT
TRBJ2-3,-,-,TRBV7-2,CASSLGGTRADTQYF,TGTGCCAGCAGCTTAGGCGGAACCCGGGCAGATACGCAGTATTTT
TRBJ2-1,-,TRBD2,TRBV7-3,CASSEGLAGYEQFF,TGTGCCAGCAGCGAAGGACTAGCGGGGTATGAGCAGTTCTTC
TRBJ2-7,-,TRBD1,TRBV4-1,CASSPPFEDREILYEQYF,TGCGCCAGCAGCCCTCCTTTCGAGGACAGGGAGATTCTATACGAGCAGTACTTC
TRBJ2-1,-,-,TRBV12-3/TRBV12-4,CASSTTSHRFF,TGTGCCAGCAGTACTACTAGCCATCGGTTCTTC
TRBJ1-2,-,TRBD1,TRBV6-5,CASIMDRSSNYGYTF,TGTGCCAGCATTATGGACAGGTCCTCGAACTATGGCTACACCTTC
TRBJ2-1,-,-,TRBV28,CASSLYPAAGNEQFF,TGTGCCAGCAGTTTATACCCGGCTGCGGGCAATGAGCAGTTCTTC
TRBJ1-4,-,-,TRBV5-4,CASSLNPPGATNEKLFF,TGTGCCAGCAGCTTGAATCCTCCAGGCGCAACTAATGAAAAACTGTTTTTT
TRBJ1-2,-,TRBD1,TRBV30,CAWSLDRGNYGYTF,TGTGCCTGGAGTCTTGACAGGGGGAACTATGGCTACACCTTC
TRBJ1-6,many,-,TRBV3-1/TRBV3-2,CASSPQRGSSPLHF,TGTGCCAGCAGCCCCCAAAGAGGAAGTTCACCCCTCCACTTT
TRBJ2-2,many,TRBD2,TRBV7-9,CASSFGTSGRGHTGELFF,TGTGCCAGCAGCTTCGGGACTAGCGGGAGAGGTCACACCGGGGAGCTGTTTTTT
TRBJ2-1,-,TRBD2,TRBV24-1,CATSDPTSGEQFF,TGTGCCACCAGTGACCCGACTAGCGGAGAGCAGTTCTTC
TRBJ2-3,-,-,TRBV9,CASSPHRGDTQYF,TGTGCCAGCAGCCCGCACCGGGGGGATACGCAGTATTTT
TRBJ1-1,-,-,TRBV21-1,CASIPENGTGRSNTEAFF,TGTGCCAGCATCCCCGAGAACGGGACAGGGAGATCGAACACTGAAGCTTTCTTT
TRBJ2-1,-,TRBD2,TRBV27,CASRPRSGGSYNEQFF,TGTGCCAGCAGACCCCGCTCGGGAGGGTCCTACAATGAGCAGTTCTTC
TRBJ2-2,-,-,TRBV30,CAWSPGGPTGELFF,TGTGCCTGGAGTCCAGGGGGGCCGACCGGGGAGCTGTTTTTT
TRBJ1-4,-,-,TRBV9,CASSVAGATNEKLFF,TGTGCCAGCAGCGTAGCCGGTGCAACTAATGAAAAACTGTTTTTT
TRBJ1-2,-,-,TRBV5-6,CASSLAGGNYGYTF,TGTGCCAGCAGCTTGGCAGGCGGGAACTATGGCTACACCTTC
TRBJ1-5,-,-,TRBV4-3,CASSQDGSGSNQPQHF,TGCGCCAGCAGCCAAGATGGGAGCGGGAGCAATCAGCCCCAGCATTTT
TRBJ1-5,-,-,TRBV19,CASSTGPSLNQPQHF,TGTGCCAGTAGTACTGGGCCGTCCCTTAATCAGCCCCAGCATTTT
TRBJ1-1,-,-,TRBV9,CASSVALGPGTEAFF,TGTGCCAGCAGCGTAGCTCTGGGGCCGGGCACTGAAGCTTTCTTT
TRBJ1-2,-,TRBD1,TRBV30,CAWTRGRNYGYTF,TGTGCCTGGACCAGGGGGAGGAACTATGGCTACACCTTC